This is a list of T cell receptor beta chains from one sample in a study of T cell repertoires in cytomegalovirus infection. TCRdb re-called the reads with MiXCR, one entry per CDR3 protein. The repertoire holds more than 200,000 distinct CDR3 sequences, with approximately 9% as singletons. Source material: PBMCs. These receptors all come from a human donor in good health (CMV status not recorded). Some clones in this sample may be carry-over from other donors' samples. The CDR3 runs from the conserved cysteine through the conserved F or W. A D gene is named only where the DNA matches it firmly. Size is stated for part of the rows, as once, few or many counts, or as a class when the clone is expanded.

d_call: -; j_call: TRBJ1-3; v_call: TRBV12-3/TRBV12-4; clone_size: few; cdr3_nt: TGTGCCACCGGGCCTGTGGGACCCTCTGGAAACACCATATATTTT; cdr3_aa: CATGPVGPSGNTIYF
d_call: -; j_call: TRBJ1-6; v_call: TRBV2; clone_size: -; cdr3_nt: TGTGCCAGCAAAATAGGGGTTTTAAATAATTCACCCCTCCACTTT; cdr3_aa: CASKIGVLNNSPLHF
d_call: TRBD2; j_call: TRBJ2-7; v_call: TRBV7-2; clone_size: -; cdr3_nt: TGTGCCAGCAGCTCGCCGGGACTAGGGCATCCCGAGCAGTACTTC; cdr3_aa: CASSSPGLGHPEQYF
d_call: -; j_call: TRBJ2-5; v_call: TRBV29-1; clone_size: many; cdr3_nt: TGCAGCGTTGGCGGTCGAGAGACCCAGTACTTC; cdr3_aa: CSVGGRETQYF
d_call: TRBD2; j_call: TRBJ2-3; v_call: TRBV28; clone_size: many; cdr3_nt: TGTGCCAGCATCAAAAACGTCGGCGGGGGGCGGGATACGCAGTATTTT; cdr3_aa: CASIKNVGGGRDTQYF
d_call: -; j_call: TRBJ2-3; v_call: TRBV7-2; clone_size: many; cdr3_nt: TGTGCCAGCAGGTTGGCCGGAGGAGGGAACACAGATACGCAGTATTTT; cdr3_aa: CASRLAGGGNTDTQYF
d_call: TRBD2; j_call: TRBJ2-3; v_call: TRBV7-2; clone_size: many; cdr3_nt: TGTGCCAGCAGCTTAATCGGGACTAGCGGCACAGATACGCAGTATTTT; cdr3_aa: CASSLIGTSGTDTQYF
d_call: TRBD1; j_call: TRBJ2-7; v_call: TRBV20-1; clone_size: many; cdr3_nt: TGCAGTGCCCTACGACAGGGGGCCAAGGAGCAGTACTTC; cdr3_aa: CSALRQGAKEQYF
d_call: -; j_call: TRBJ2-3; v_call: TRBV6-2/TRBV6-3; clone_size: few; cdr3_nt: TGTGCCAGCAGGAGGACCGGGGTCGATACGCAGTATTTT; cdr3_aa: CASRRTGVDTQYF
d_call: TRBD2; j_call: TRBJ2-1; v_call: TRBV7-3; clone_size: many; cdr3_nt: TGTGCCAGCAGCTTATCAGCGGGGAACAATGAGCAGTTCTTC; cdr3_aa: CASSLSAGNNEQFF